This passage covers 20 T cell receptor beta chains from one sample sequenced in a study of Ad26.COV2.S vaccination and SARS-CoV-2 variants. The treatment: some 19 received Ad26.COV2.S at low or high dose, single or two shots; 5 received placebo; per-sample allocation not given. Samples analyzed were those drawn on day 63 after the first vaccine or placebo injection. Profiled with immunoSEQ multiplex PCR; TCRdb holds only in-frame clones, not every one. The sample consists of over 400,000 clones, 92% of them appearing once. Sequencing used peripheral blood, obtained in a trial of Ad26.COV2.S vaccine versus placebo. These receptors were collected from a person aged 18-65 years who received the Ad26.COV2.S COVID-19 vaccine or a placebo.

This chain links TRBV3-1 (or the pseudogene TRBV3-2) with TRBJ1-2; a weak D match, TRBD1 (5 bases). The ends were cut back, 3 bases at V and 1 base at J, with 6 bases in the middle. The CDR3 totals 13 residues. The V gene's germline CDR1 is LGHDT and CDR2 YNNKEL (reference sequence). The CDR3 bases are TGTGCCAGCAGCCATACAGGTAACTATGGCTACACCTTC. Amino acid sequence: CASSHTGNYGYTF.

The V gene is TRBV19, the J gene TRBJ1-2, with 9 nucleotides matching TRBD1. The trim removed 7 bases at V and 14 bases at J, leaving 11 bases unmatched. The CDR3 loop spans 12 amino acids. Germline CDR1 LNHDA, CDR2 SQIVND (reference sequence). The CDR3 DNA reads as TGTGCCAGTACCGGGACAGGGATTAGTTTGACCTTC. It translates to CASTGTGISLTF.

The rearrangement uses TRBV7-9 and TRBJ1-3; D is ambiguous. The germline CDR1 and CDR2 sequences are SEHNR and FQNEAQ (reference sequence). The CDR3 runs 15 residues. V gave up 0 bases and J gave up 4 bases, with 10 bases separating them. In nucleotides, the CDR3 is TGTGCCAGCAGCTTAGCGACACCCCTGGGAAACACCATATATTTT. This translates into CASSLATPLGNTIYF.

V gene TRBV7-9 combines with J gene TRBJ1-5, with a tentative D call TRBD1 (6 bases). Between the trimmed V and J ends, which lost 1 base and 6 bases, there was a span of 13 bases. Germline V gives CDR1 SEHNR, CDR2 FQNEAQ (reference sequence). This CDR3 is built from 15 residues. The CDR3 nucleotides read TGTGCCAGCAGCTTAGGCTGGGGGGCCTCTCAGCCCCAGCATTTT. This codes for CASSLGWGASQPQHF. Full variable domain (missing parts from reference TRBV7-9 and TRBJ1-5): DTGVSQNPRHKITKRGQNVTFRCDPISEHNRLYWYRQTLGQGPEFLTYFQNEAQLEKSRLLSDRFSAERPKGSFSTLEIQRTEQGDSAMYLCASSLGWGASQPQHFGDGTRLSIL.

This chain links TRBV6-6 with TRBJ2-4; D remains ambiguous. CDR3 size: 15 residues. Trimming removed 0 bases from V and 5 bases from J, with 11 bases in between. Germline values: CDR1 MNHNY, CDR2 SVGAGI (reference sequence). CDR3 residues: CASSYSVLSENIQYF. Written as DNA, the CDR3 is TGTGCCAGCAGTTACTCGGTCCTATCTGAAAACATTCAGTACTTC.

V and J are TRBV10-1 and TRBJ1-4; D ambiguous. CDR3 length: 14 amino acids. Trimming removed 2 bases at V and 7 bases at J, with 11 bases between. Germline values: CDR1 WNHNN, CDR2 SYGVQD (reference sequence). CDR3 residues: CASSERRASEKLFF. CDR3 nucleotides: TGCGCCAGCAGTGAGAGGCGAGCTTCTGAAAAACTGTTTTTT.

The chain links TRBV18 to TRBJ1-5, with D unclear. V was pared by 1 base and J by 7 bases, with 8 bases between. This CDR3 has 13 residues. CDR1 and CDR2 (germline): KGHSH, LQKENI. CDR3 sequence reads: CASSPRQNQPQHF. The CDR3 DNA follows: TGTGCCAGCTCACCACGGCAGAACCAGCCCCAGCATTTT.

The rearrangement links TRBV5-6 to TRBJ2-5; D not certain. Trimming removed 1 base from V and 1 base from J, with 2 bases in between. The CDR3 is 12 amino acids. Germline V lookup: CDR1 SGHDT, CDR2 YYEEEE. In DNA, the CDR3 is TGTGCCAGCAGCTTGACCCAAGAGACCCAGTACTTC. Amino acids: CASSLTQETQYF. The variable domain in full, completed from reference TRBV5-6 and TRBJ2-5, reads DAGVTQSPTHLIKTRGQQVTLRCSPKSGHDTVSWYQQALGQGPQFIFQYYEEEERQRGNFPDRFSGHQFPNYSSELNVNALLLGDSALYLCASSLTQETQYFGPGTRLLVL.

The V and J genes are TRBV28 and TRBJ2-6, with TRBD2 identical over 8 bases. There are 16 residues in the CDR3. CDR1 is MDHEN and CDR2 is SYDVKM in the germline V gene. Trimming cost V 9 bases and J 3 bases; bases outside gene matches: 10. CDR3 nucleotides: TGTGCCAGTCGTCGGGGGGGCTCTTATGGGGCCAACGTCCTGACTTTC. Protein: CASRRGGSYGANVLTF.

The chain uses TRBV30 and TRBJ1-2; D is possibly TRBD1 (5 bases). Per the germline V gene, CDR1 is GTSNPN and CDR2 is SVGIG (reference sequence). Deletions cut 2 bases from V and 7 bases from J, with 23 bases between. CDR3 length: 16 amino acids. CDR3 amino acids: CAWSSLRAGLVSGYTF. CDR3 DNA: TGTGCCTGGAGTTCACTACGCGCAGGGTTGGTTAGTGGCTACACCTTC.

The chain joins TRBV6-5 to TRBJ1-2, with D possibly TRBD1 on 5 matching bases. Germline lookup yields CDR1 MNHEY and CDR2 SVGAGI. The V gene lost 11 bases and the J gene lost 0 bases, with 19 bases spanning the gap. This CDR3 comprises 15 residues. The chain's CDR3 is CASFGQGAPNYGYTF. CDR3 DNA sequence: TGTGCCTCCTTCGGGCAGGGCGCTCCTAACTATGGCTACACCTTC.

The V gene is TRBV5-4, the J gene TRBJ2-7; 9 bases agree with TRBD1. CDR3 size: 15 residues. After removal of 4 bases from V and 2 bases from J, the junction contained 7 bases not matched to a gene. Germline V gene data show CDR1 as SGHNT and CDR2 as YYREEE (reference sequence). CDR3 DNA sequence: TGTGCCAGCAGCCCGGGACAGGGCATGCCCTACGAGCAGTACTTC. It yields the protein CASSPGQGMPYEQYF. The full variable domain, its missing parts supplied by reference TRBV5-4 and TRBJ2-7, is ETGVTQSPTHLIKTRGQQVTLRCSSQSGHNTVSWYQQALGQGPQFIFQYYREEENGRGNFPPRFSGLQFPNYSSELNVNALELDDSALYLCASSPGQGMPYEQYFGPGTRLTVT.

The chain links TRBV20-1 to TRBJ2-7; either TRBD1 or TRBD2 may fit D (5 bases each). Deletions cut 3 bases from V and 2 bases from J, with 14 bases between. Per the germline V gene, CDR1 is DFQATT and CDR2 is SNEGSKA (reference sequence). The CDR3 covers 14 residues. Here the CDR3 reads CSASSPLGAYEQYF. The CDR3 coding sequence is TGCAGTGCTAGTTCCCCCTTGGGGGCCTACGAGCAGTACTTC.

The V call is TRBV19, the J call TRBJ2-7, with 7 bases identical to TRBD1. V lost 8 bases to trimming and J lost 1 base; unmatched junction nucleotides: 8. This CDR3 is 14 amino acids long. Germline CDR1 LNHDA, CDR2 SQIVND (reference sequence). The CDR3 DNA reads as TGTGCCAGTGGACGGACAGGCGTATCCTACGAGCAGTACTTC. This sequence encodes CASGRTGVSYEQYF.

This clone was seen just once. This chain connects TRBV27 to TRBJ1-5; D is uncertain. Germline CDR1 and CDR2: MNHEY and SMNVEV (reference sequence). This CDR3 spans 15 amino acids. V was cut by 3 bases and J by 0 bases, with 9 bases left in between. CDR3 coding DNA: TGTGCCAGCAGTTTGCGGAAAGATAGCAATCAGCCCCAGCATTTT. This gives the protein CASSLRKDSNQPQHF.

The chain has TRBV28 and TRBJ2-7, with TRBD1 matching 10 bases. Germline values: CDR1 MDHEN, CDR2 SYDVKM. CDR3 length: 12 residues. V lost 7 bases, J lost 5 bases, and 2 bases stayed unmatched. The CDR3 sequence: CASIGTGDEQYF. The CDR3 bases are TGTGCCAGCATTGGGACAGGGGACGAGCAGTACTTC.

The V gene is TRBV9, the J gene TRBJ2-7; D is perhaps TRBD1 or TRBD2 (5 bases each). The V and J ends lost 0 bases and 2 bases respectively, with 18 bases between them. This CDR3 is 17 amino acids long. The V gene's germline CDR1 is SGDLS and CDR2 YYNGEE. This CDR3 is CASSVEAVRGATYEQYF. The DNA for the CDR3 is TGTGCCAGCAGCGTAGAGGCTGTGAGGGGCGCGACCTACGAGCAGTACTTC.

This clone was seen just once. The V gene is TRBV2, the J gene TRBJ2-1; 9 bases fit TRBD1. Germline V gene sequence: CDR1 SNHLY, CDR2 FYNNEI. J gave up 0 bases and V 5 bases, and 2 bases lay outside the gene matches. The CDR3 spans 15 residues. The CDR3 spells CASSSDRGSYNEQFF. The CDR3 nucleotides read TGTGCCAGCAGTTCGGACAGGGGCTCCTACAATGAGCAGTTCTTC.

The rearrangement uses TRBV14 and TRBJ1-1; 7 bases fit TRBD1. Germline V gives CDR1 SGHDN, CDR2 FVKESK. CDR3 size: 16 residues. V lost 7 bases, J lost 1 base, and 12 bases stayed unmatched. This chain's CDR3 is CASTRTGQGRNTEAFF. Here the CDR3 DNA reads TGTGCCAGCACCCGGACAGGCCAGGGTAGGAACACTGAAGCTTTCTTT.

The chain combines TRBV6-1 with TRBJ2-3; D is uncertain. Deletions cut 1 base from V and 2 bases from J, with 7 bases between. Germline V lookup: CDR1 MNHNS, CDR2 SASEGT. The CDR3 loop spans 14 amino acids. DNA of the CDR3: TGTGCCAGCAGTGAAGTGGTGGACACAGATACGCAGTATTTT. It specifies CASSEVVDTDTQYF.